Following are 27 T cell receptor beta chains from one sample sequenced in a study of T cell responses to AZD1222 COVID-19 vaccine. This table comes from immunoSEQ multiplex PCR, and its TCRdb copy is limited to in-frame clones, with some not included. The sample has over 45,000 clones, 60% to 85% seen once. Sequencing used peripheral blood, obtained on day 0 of AZD1222 vaccination. The source of these receptors is an adult in good health.

The chain links TRBV19 to TRBJ1-4, with 8 bases identical to TRBD1. The CDR3 sequence is 15 residues long. Germline CDR1 LNHDA, CDR2 SQIVND (reference sequence). With 5 bases clipped from V and 7 bases from J, the junction kept 9 bases outside the gene matches. CDR3 region: CASSFRTGTGEKLFF. The CDR3 coding sequence is TGTGCCAGTAGTTTTCGGACAGGGACGGGTGAAAAACTGTTTTTT.

This chain uses TRBV7-3 with TRBJ2-7; D remains unclear. Germline V gene lookup returns CDR1 SGHTA and CDR2 FQGTGA. V lost 2 bases, J lost 3 bases, and 8 bases lay in between. The CDR3 is made up of 13 amino acids. CDR3 nucleotides: TGTGCCAGCAGCTTAGGACCGTTCTACGAGCAGTACTTC. Translated, it gives CASSLGPFYEQYF.

This clone came up many times. V is TRBV11-2 and J is TRBJ2-7; D gene uncertain. This CDR3 is built from 15 residues. In germline, CDR1 is SGHAT, CDR2 FQNNGV. The V and J ends lost 5 bases and 0 bases respectively, with 14 bases between them. The CDR3 sequence: CASSPVGSRSYEQYF. DNA of the CDR3: TGTGCCAGCAGCCCAGTCGGTAGTCGCTCCTACGAGCAGTACTTC.

V gene TRBV3-1 (or the pseudogene TRBV3-2) combines with J gene TRBJ1-3; D remains ambiguous. V gave up 4 bases and J gave up 8 bases, with 12 bases separating them. The CDR3 has 13 residues. Germline values: CDR1 LGHDT, CDR2 YNNKEL (reference sequence). The CDR3 DNA follows: TGTGCCAGCAGCCGCGGGTGGGGATACACCATATATTTT. Residues: CASSRGWGYTIYF.

In its sample, this clone was seen once. J is TRBJ2-7 and V is TRBV5-6; TRBD2 agrees at 8 bases. With V trimmed by 2 bases and J by 0 bases, 10 bases remained unmatched. The CDR3 is made up of 17 amino acids. The germline V gene has CDR1 SGHDT and CDR2 YYEEEE. CDR3 sequence (DNA): TGTGCCAGCAGCTTTTACATCGGGAGGGATATCTCCTACGAGCAGTACTTC. This codes for CASSFYIGRDISYEQYF.

The rearrangement links TRBV4-1 to TRBJ1-4; D possibly corresponds to TRBD1 (6 bases). The CDR3 sequence is 13 residues long. The ends were cut back, 6 bases at V and 7 bases at J, with 12 bases in the middle. Germline-derived CDR1 and CDR2 are MGHRA and YSYEKL. The CDR3 region has the DNA TGCGCCAGCAGTCCACAGGGTTCTGAAAAACTGTTTTTT. Its protein is CASSPQGSEKLFF.

This clone was observed a single time. CDR3 DNA sequence: TGTGCCAGCAGTTCCCGGGACGGTTATGGCTACACCTTC. It specifies CASSSRDGYGYTF. V gene TRBV12-3 or TRBV12-4 combines with J gene TRBJ1-2, with D maybe TRBD1 (5 bases). Trimming left V 4 bases short and J 5 bases short, with 11 bases between. The CDR3 extends over 13 amino acids.

The rearrangement links TRBV27 to TRBJ1-3; a possible D gene is TRBD1 (6 bases). This CDR3 has 18 residues. Germline-derived CDR1 and CDR2 are MNHEY and SMNVEV (reference sequence). Trimming took off 2 bases at V and 4 bases at J, with 21 bases between the two ends. In nucleotides, the CDR3 is TGTGCCAGCAGTTTAAAGGGTGGGGGGGGCAAGCTCGGAAACACCATATATTTT. Its translation: CASSLKGGGGKLGNTIYF.

This chain links TRBV5-5 with TRBJ1-5; D might be TRBD1 (5 bases). CDR1 is SGHKS, CDR2 YYEKEE, per germline (reference sequence). There are 15 residues in the CDR3. V was shortened by 3 bases and J by 4 bases, with 14 bases between the two germline ends. As DNA, the CDR3 is TGTGCCAGCAGCTGGGCCGGGACTCTTAATCAGCCCCAGCATTTT. Its translation: CASSWAGTLNQPQHF.

The V gene is TRBV7-9, the J gene TRBJ1-2, with TRBD1 matching over 7 bases. The germline gives CDR1 SEHNR, CDR2 FQNEAQ (reference sequence). The CDR3 is 15 amino acids. Trimming at V came to 1 base and at J to 4 bases, leaving 6 bases not matched to a gene. CDR3 in DNA: TGTGCCAGCAGCTTAGGACAGGGTGAAAGCTATGGCTACACCTTC. Protein: CASSLGQGESYGYTF.

This clone occurred once. The chain carries TRBV5-4 and TRBJ2-1; D unclear. Trimming cost V 4 bases and J 0 bases, with 11 bases left between them. The CDR3 totals 15 residues. Germline CDR1 SGHNT, CDR2 YYREEE (reference sequence). The CDR3 is CASSLPGSSYNEQFF. The DNA for the CDR3 is TGTGCCAGCAGCCTGCCGGGCAGCTCCTACAATGAGCAGTTCTTC.

The J gene is TRBJ2-1, the V gene TRBV3-1 (or the pseudogene TRBV3-2); D not resolved. The V and J ends lost 4 bases and 1 base respectively, with 11 bases between them. CDR1 is LGHDT, CDR2 YNNKEL, per germline (reference sequence). CDR3 size: 15 residues. The CDR3 loop is CASSRDGSSYNEQFF. The DNA of the CDR3 is TGTGCCAGCAGCCGAGACGGTTCTTCCTACAATGAGCAGTTCTTC.

The J gene is TRBJ2-1, the V gene TRBV2; D unresolved. Germline V CDR1 and CDR2: SNHLY, FYNNEI. The V end lost 6 bases, the J end lost 7 bases, and 10 bases lay between the germline ends. This CDR3 contains 12 residues. CDR3: CASSLWKNEQFF. DNA of the CDR3: TGTGCCAGCAGCCTTTGGAAGAATGAGCAGTTCTTC.

The V gene is TRBV28, the J gene TRBJ2-2, with D perhaps matching TRBD1 or TRBD2 (6 bases each). The germline gives CDR1 MDHEN, CDR2 SYDVKM. The germline V and J ends were trimmed by 6 bases and 4 bases, with 15 bases remaining between them. The CDR3 consists of 15 residues. The CDR3 sequence is CASSLGGLGTGELFF. As DNA, the CDR3 is TGTGCCAGCAGCCTAGGGGGGCTGGGCACCGGGGAGCTGTTTTTT.

The chain recombines TRBV18 with TRBJ2-7; the D is unclear. CDR3 length: 14 residues. V lost 4 bases and J lost 3, with 13 bases in between. CDR1 and CDR2 (germline): KGHSH, LQKENI. As DNA, the CDR3 is TGTGCCAGCTCACTAAGGACGGATATCTACGAGCAGTACTTC. This gives the protein CASSLRTDIYEQYF.

Only one count was recorded for this clone. The chain carries TRBV7-9 and TRBJ1-2; D not certain. Looked up from germline, CDR1 is SEHNR and CDR2 is FQNEAQ (reference sequence). The CDR3 runs 13 residues. Trimming pared 1 base from V and 8 bases from J, leaving 11 bases between. CDR3 bases: TGTGCCAGCAGCTTAGACGCTGGTGGAGGCTACACCTTC. Translated: CASSLDAGGGYTF.

V usage is TRBV7-6 and J usage is TRBJ2-2; 8 nucleotides align to TRBD2. Looked up from germline, CDR1 is SGHVS and CDR2 is FNYEAQ. The CDR3 consists of 16 residues. Trimming removed 5 bases from V and 4 bases from J; junction bases left unmatched: 9. DNA for the CDR3: TGTGCCAGCAGCCCCCGGGGGGGTAGGGGCACCGGGGAGCTGTTTTTT. Translating it yields CASSPRGGRGTGELFF.

This sequence joins TRBV5-4 and TRBJ1-3, with no clear D. CDR3 size: 14 residues. Germline CDR1 and CDR2: SGHNT and YYREEE (reference sequence). V was shortened by 1 base and J by 0 bases, with 5 bases between the two germline ends. This chain's CDR3 is CASSLKSSGNTIYF. CDR3 DNA: TGTGCCAGCAGCTTGAAGTCCTCTGGAAACACCATATATTTT.

The chain couples TRBV4-1 to TRBJ1-5, with D uncertain. Trimming pared 5 bases from V and 0 bases from J, leaving 20 bases between. The CDR3 spans 18 residues. The germline V gene has CDR1 MGHRA and CDR2 YSYEKL. The CDR3 loop is CASSDVKDRADSNQPQHF. The CDR3 DNA reads TGCGCCAGCAGCGATGTCAAGGACCGAGCAGATAGCAATCAGCCCCAGCATTTT.

The genes are TRBV6-5 and TRBJ1-3; D ambiguous. V lost 6 bases, J lost 2 bases, and 14 bases lay in between. CDR1 is MNHEY and CDR2 is SVGAGI in the germline V gene. CDR3 length: 15 residues. The CDR3 region is CASRPAVEPGNTIYF. CDR3 DNA sequence: TGTGCCAGCAGGCCCGCCGTTGAGCCTGGAAACACCATATATTTT.

The chain employs TRBV5-1 and TRBJ2-2, with D maybe TRBD2 (6 bases). Trimming took off 3 bases at V and 6 bases at J, with 12 bases between the two ends. The CDR3 consists of 14 residues. CDR1 and CDR2 from the germline V gene are SGHRS and YFSETQ. This CDR3 is CASSYTTSSGELFF. CDR3 bases: TGCGCCAGCAGCTACACGACTAGTTCCGGGGAGCTGTTTTTT.

The J gene is TRBJ1-5, the V gene TRBV18; tentative D call: TRBD1 (6 bases). V lost 2 bases and J lost 5, with 13 bases in between. The CDR3 extends over 15 amino acids. Germline CDR1 is KGHSH and CDR2 is LQKENI. CDR3 coding DNA: TGTGCCAGCTCACCAATGAACAGGGCCCATCAGCCCCAGCATTTT. Translation: CASSPMNRAHQPQHF.

The V gene is TRBV6-5, the J gene TRBJ1-6; 10 bases match TRBD1. The CDR3 totals 15 residues. Germline values: CDR1 MNHEY, CDR2 SVGAGI. With 4 bases clipped from V and 6 bases from J, the junction kept 3 bases outside the gene matches. CDR3 loop: CASSFRDRGNSPLHF. In nucleotides, the CDR3 is TGTGCCAGCAGTTTTCGGGACAGGGGTAATTCACCCCTCCACTTT.

CDR3 loop: CASSPDRGWSTGELFF. For the CDR3, the DNA is TGTGCCAGCAGTCCGGACAGGGGGTGGTCGACCGGGGAGCTGTTTTTT. The chain recombines TRBV2 with TRBJ2-2; 10 positions agree with TRBD1. The CDR3 has 16 residues. J lost 5 bases, V lost 5 bases, and 8 bases had no gene match. Germline V lookup: CDR1 SNHLY, CDR2 FYNNEI.

The V gene is TRBV5-1, the J gene TRBJ2-2; D not certain. V shed 3 bases and J shed 6 bases, with 9 bases lying between them. There are 13 residues in the CDR3. CDR1 and CDR2 (germline): SGHRS, YFSETQ. CDR3 DNA sequence: TGCGCCAGCAGCTCTCCTAGTCCCGGGGAGCTGTTTTTT. It yields the protein CASSSPSPGELFF. Combining the CDR3 with reference TRBV5-1 and TRBJ2-2 gives the whole variable domain KAGVTQTPRYLIKTRGQQVTLSCSPISGHRSVSWYQQTPGQGLQFLFEYFSETQRNKGNFPGRFSGRQFSNSRSEMNVSTLELGDSALYLCASSSPSPGELFFGEGSRLTVL.

The chain is built from TRBV2 and TRBJ2-7, with D perhaps TRBD2 (5 bases). This CDR3 comprises 14 residues. Germline CDR1 is SNHLY and CDR2 is FYNNEI. Trimming removed 8 bases from V and 2 bases from J, with 16 bases in between. CDR3 sequence: CASLAGEITYEQYF. The CDR3 DNA reads TGTGCCAGCCTGGCGGGCGAAATAACCTACGAGCAGTACTTC.

The chain links TRBV27 to TRBJ1-1; a weak D match, TRBD1 (5 bases). The CDR3 consists of 21 residues. Germline-derived CDR1 and CDR2 are MNHEY and SMNVEV (reference sequence). The V end was cut by 0 bases, the J end by 5 bases, with 31 bases between. Here the CDR3 DNA reads TGTGCCAGCAGTTTATCTGGTTTTGGGGCAGGGTGGTTCCCCAATGGGACTGAAGCTTTCTTT. Its translation: CASSLSGFGAGWFPNGTEAFF.